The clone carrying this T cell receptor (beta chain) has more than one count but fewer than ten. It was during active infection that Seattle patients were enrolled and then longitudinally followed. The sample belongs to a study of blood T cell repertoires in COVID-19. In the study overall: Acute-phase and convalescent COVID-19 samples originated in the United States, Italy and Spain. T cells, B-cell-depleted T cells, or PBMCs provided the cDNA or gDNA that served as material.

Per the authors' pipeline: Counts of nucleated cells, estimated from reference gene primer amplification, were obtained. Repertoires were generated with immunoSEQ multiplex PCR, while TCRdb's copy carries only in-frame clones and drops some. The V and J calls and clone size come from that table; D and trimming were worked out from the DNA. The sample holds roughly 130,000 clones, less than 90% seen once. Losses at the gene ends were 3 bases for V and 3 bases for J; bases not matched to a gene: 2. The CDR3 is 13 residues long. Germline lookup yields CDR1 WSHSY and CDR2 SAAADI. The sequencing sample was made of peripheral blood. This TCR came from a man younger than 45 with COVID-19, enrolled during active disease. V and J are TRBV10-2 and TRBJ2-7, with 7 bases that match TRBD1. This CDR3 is CASSDRQGYEQYF. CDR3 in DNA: TGCGCCAGCAGTGACCGACAGGGCTACGAGCAGTACTTC.